This T cell receptor (beta chain) was found in a study of blood T cell repertoires in COVID-19. Here immunoSEQ multiplex PCR was the method, and the copy in TCRdb shows in-frame clones only, minus some. Of approximately 160,000 clones in the sample, approximately 80% are singletons; the top ten hold around 5.9%. The ends were cut back, 4 bases at V and 7 bases at J, with 14 bases in the middle. The CDR3 totals 14 residues. Germline assignment: CDR1 SGHNT and CDR2 YENEEA. This chain joins TRBV11-3 and TRBJ2-1, with D perhaps TRBD2 (5 bases). The clonotype comes from a man aged 35 to 55 who had recovered from COVID-19. Sequencing was performed on PBMCs or T cells enriched from blood (not recorded which). The DNA for the CDR3 is TGTGCCAGCAGCTCCCTCACTAGAGGTAATGAGCAGTTCTTC. The encoded protein is CASSSLTRGNEQFF.